A selection of T cell receptor beta chains follows, all from one sample in a study of blood T cell repertoires in COVID-19. Some clones are missing from TCRdb's copy, which holds only in-frame ones; the method was immunoSEQ multiplex PCR. The repertoire holds more than 250,000 clones, with around 86% as singletons. Sequenced material: peripheral blood. These receptors were collected from a woman in her 30s who had recovered from COVID-19. CDR3s include the opening cysteine and the closing phenylalanine or tryptophan. A D gene is named only where the DNA matches it firmly. The size of a clone is reported for some rows only, either as once, few or many, or as a class for expanded clones.

V,D,size,J,CDR3,DNA
TRBV11-2,TRBD2,-,TRBJ2-1,CASSPSVGGGSNEQFF,TGTGCCAGCAGCCCTTCCGTTGGCGGGGGTAGTAATGAGCAGTTCTTC
TRBV27,TRBD2,-,TRBJ2-1,CASSLGGYDNEQFF,TGTGCCAGCAGTTTGGGGGGGTACGACAATGAGCAGTTCTTC
TRBV28,-,-,TRBJ2-1,CASSPGGSGIDEQFF,TGTGCCAGCAGCCCTGGGGGCAGCGGGATTGATGAGCAGTTCTTC
TRBV7-2,TRBD1,few,TRBJ1-4,CASSLTGREKLFF,TGTGCCAGCAGCTTGACAGGGCGAGAAAAACTGTTTTTT
TRBV7-2,TRBD2,-,TRBJ2-1,CASSLDGLAANNEQFF,TGTGCCAGCAGCTTAGATGGTCTAGCGGCAAACAATGAGCAGTTCTTC
TRBV19,TRBD1,-,TRBJ1-1,CASGAGGLGTEAFF,TGTGCCAGTGGGGCAGGGGGCTTGGGGACTGAAGCTTTCTTT
TRBV2,-,-,TRBJ2-5,CASSPRETQYF,TGTGCCAGCAGCCCTAGAGAGACCCAGTACTTC
TRBV5-6,-,-,TRBJ2-7,CASTLLRVARYEQYF,TGTGCCAGCACCCTGCTGCGGGTAGCGAGGTACGAGCAGTACTTC
TRBV4-1,TRBD2,-,TRBJ2-5,CASSSGLDEETQYF,TGCGCCAGCAGCTCGGGACTAGACGAGGAGACCCAGTACTTC
TRBV5-4,TRBD2,-,TRBJ2-5,CASSAARGGAGIQETQYF,TGTGCCAGCAGCGCTGCCCGTGGGGGAGCGGGGATCCAAGAGACCCAGTACTTC
TRBV6-5,-,few,TRBJ2-7,CASSYSPGDTYEQYF,TGTGCCAGCAGCTACTCTCCAGGGGATACCTACGAGCAGTACTTC
TRBV18,TRBD1,-,TRBJ2-7,CASSPTGGRNEQYF,TGTGCCAGCTCACCCACAGGGGGCAGGAACGAGCAGTACTTC
TRBV18,TRBD1,-,TRBJ2-5,CASSPSRRPGGIGETQYF,TGTGCCAGCTCACCTTCCCGAAGGCCAGGGGGTATTGGAGAGACCCAGTACTTC
TRBV12-3/TRBV12-4,-,-,TRBJ1-2,CASSPAFYGYTF,TGTGCCAGCAGCCCAGCGTTCTATGGCTACACCTTC
TRBV6-5,TRBD1,-,TRBJ1-5,CASSLTGMNQPQHF,TGTGCCAGCAGTTTGACAGGGATGAATCAGCCCCAGCATTTT
TRBV5-8,TRBD1,-,TRBJ2-7,CASSLAGTGANEQYF,TGTGCCAGCAGCTTGGCCGGGACAGGGGCCAACGAGCAGTACTTC
TRBV5-6,TRBD2,-,TRBJ2-1,CASSLRGGSSYNEQFF,TGTGCCAGCAGCTTGAGGGGCGGGAGTTCCTACAATGAGCAGTTCTTC
TRBV4-2,TRBD2,-,TRBJ2-3,CASSQDPPSGSTDTQYF,TGTGCCAGCAGCCAAGACCCCCCTAGCGGAAGCACAGATACGCAGTATTTT
TRBV11-2,-,-,TRBJ2-5,CASSSGVSETQYF,TGTGCCAGCAGCTCAGGGGTTTCGGAGACCCAGTACTTC
TRBV7-8,-,once,TRBJ2-2,CASSSIKGELFF,TGTGCCAGCAGCTCTATAAAAGGGGAGCTGTTTTTT
TRBV6-5,-,-,TRBJ1-2,CASSPWFSVNYGYTF,TGTGCCAGCAGTCCCTGGTTCTCGGTCAACTATGGCTACACCTTC
TRBV3-1/TRBV3-2,-,-,TRBJ1-6,CASSQVVRASPLHF,TGTGCCAGCAGCCAAGTGGTCAGGGCTTCACCCCTCCACTTT